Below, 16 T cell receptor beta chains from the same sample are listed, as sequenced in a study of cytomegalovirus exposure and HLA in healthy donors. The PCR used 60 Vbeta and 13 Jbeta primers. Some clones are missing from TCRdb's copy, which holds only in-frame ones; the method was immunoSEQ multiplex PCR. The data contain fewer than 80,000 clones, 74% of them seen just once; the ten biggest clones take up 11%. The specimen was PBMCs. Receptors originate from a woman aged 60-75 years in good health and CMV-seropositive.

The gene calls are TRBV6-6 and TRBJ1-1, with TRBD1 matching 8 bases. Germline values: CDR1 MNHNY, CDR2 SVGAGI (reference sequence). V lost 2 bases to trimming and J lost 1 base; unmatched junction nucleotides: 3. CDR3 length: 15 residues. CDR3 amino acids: CASSYPQGGNTEAFF. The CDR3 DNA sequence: TGTGCCAGCAGTTACCCACAGGGGGGGAACACTGAAGCTTTCTTT.

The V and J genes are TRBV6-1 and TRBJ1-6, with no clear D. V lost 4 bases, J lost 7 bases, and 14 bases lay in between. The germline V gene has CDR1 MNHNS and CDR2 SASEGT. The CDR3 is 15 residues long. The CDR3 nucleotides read TGTGCCAGCAGTGGTTACACCCTCGTGAATTCACCCCTCCACTTT. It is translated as CASSGYTLVNSPLHF.

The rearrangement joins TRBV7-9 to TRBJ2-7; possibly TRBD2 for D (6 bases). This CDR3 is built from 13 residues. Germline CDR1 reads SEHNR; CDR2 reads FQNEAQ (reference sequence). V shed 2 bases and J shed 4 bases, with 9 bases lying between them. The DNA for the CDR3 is TGTGCCAGCAGCTTATGGGAGGCTTACGAGCAGTACTTC. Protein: CASSLWEAYEQYF.

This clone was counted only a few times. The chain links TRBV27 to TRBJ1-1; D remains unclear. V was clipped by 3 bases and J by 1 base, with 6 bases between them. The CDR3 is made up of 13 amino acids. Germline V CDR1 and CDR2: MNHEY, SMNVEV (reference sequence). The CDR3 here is CASSLQANTEAFF. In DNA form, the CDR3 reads TGTGCCAGCAGTTTGCAGGCGAACACTGAAGCTTTCTTT.

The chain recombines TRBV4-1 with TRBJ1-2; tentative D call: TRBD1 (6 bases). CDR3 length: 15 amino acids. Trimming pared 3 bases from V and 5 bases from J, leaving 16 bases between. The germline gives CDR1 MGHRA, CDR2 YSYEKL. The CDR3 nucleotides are TGCGCCAGCAGCCACCCCCCCCCTACAGGGTATGGCTACACCTTC. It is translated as CASSHPPPTGYGYTF.

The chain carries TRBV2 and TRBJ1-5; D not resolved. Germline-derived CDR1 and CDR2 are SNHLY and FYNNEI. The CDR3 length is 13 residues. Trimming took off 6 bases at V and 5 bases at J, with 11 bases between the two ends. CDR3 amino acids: CASSGSGYQPQHF. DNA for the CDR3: TGTGCCAGCAGCGGCAGCGGCTATCAGCCCCAGCATTTT. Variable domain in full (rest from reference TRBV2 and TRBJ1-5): EPEVTQTPSHQVTQMGQEVILRCVPISNHLYFYWYRQILGQKVEFLVSFYNNEISEKSEIFDDQFSVERPDGSNFTLKIRSTKLEDSAMYFCASSGSGYQPQHFGDGTRLSIL.

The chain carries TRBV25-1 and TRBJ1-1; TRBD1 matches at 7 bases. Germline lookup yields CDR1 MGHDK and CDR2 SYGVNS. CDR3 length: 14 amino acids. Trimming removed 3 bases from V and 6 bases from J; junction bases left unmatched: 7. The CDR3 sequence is CASSETGRLSEAFF. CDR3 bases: TGTGCCAGCAGTGAGACAGGGCGCTTATCTGAAGCTTTCTTT.

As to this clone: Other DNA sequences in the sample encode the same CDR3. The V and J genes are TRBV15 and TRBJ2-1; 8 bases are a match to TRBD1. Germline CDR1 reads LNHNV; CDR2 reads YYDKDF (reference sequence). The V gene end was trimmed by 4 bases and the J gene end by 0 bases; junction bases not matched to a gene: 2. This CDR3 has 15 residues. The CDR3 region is CATSIDRGSYNEQFF. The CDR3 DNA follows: TGTGCCACCAGCATTGACAGGGGCTCCTACAATGAGCAGTTCTTC. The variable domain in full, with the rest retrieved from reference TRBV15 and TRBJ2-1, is DAMVIQNPRYQVTQFGKPVTLSCSQTLNHNVMYWYQQKSSQAPKLLFHYYDKDFNNEADTPDNFQSRRPNTSFCFLDIRSPGLGDTAMYLCATSIDRGSYNEQFFGPGTRLTVL.

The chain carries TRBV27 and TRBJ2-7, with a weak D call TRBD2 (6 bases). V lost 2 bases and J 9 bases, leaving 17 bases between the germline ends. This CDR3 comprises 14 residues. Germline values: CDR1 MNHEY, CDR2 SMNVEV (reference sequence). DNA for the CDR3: TGTGCCAGCAGTTTAAACTCTCCCAAGGGAGGGCAGTACTTC. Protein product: CASSLNSPKGGQYF.

CDR3 residues: CASSPNTGGDEQYF. As DNA, the CDR3 is TGTGCCAGCTCACCAAACACAGGGGGCGACGAGCAGTACTTC. The V gene is TRBV18, the J gene TRBJ2-7; 9 bases map to TRBD1. CDR1 is KGHSH and CDR2 is LQKENI in the germline V gene. V shed 2 bases, J shed 5 bases, and the junction held 4 bases outside the gene matches. CDR3 length equals 14 residues. Based on the CDR3 plus reference TRBV18 and TRBJ2-7, the full variable domain is NAGVMQNPRHLVRRRGQEARLRCSPMKGHSHVYWYRQLPEEGLKFMVYLQKENIIDESGMPKERFSAEFPKEGPSILRIQQVVRGDSAAYFCASSPNTGGDEQYFGPGTRLTVT.

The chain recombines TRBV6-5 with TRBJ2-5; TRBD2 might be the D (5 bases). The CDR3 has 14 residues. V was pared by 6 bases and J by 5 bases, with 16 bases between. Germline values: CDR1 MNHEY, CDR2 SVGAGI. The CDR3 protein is CASRSLGVGETQYF. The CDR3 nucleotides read TGTGCCAGCAGATCTCTCGGGGTGGGGGAGACCCAGTACTTC.

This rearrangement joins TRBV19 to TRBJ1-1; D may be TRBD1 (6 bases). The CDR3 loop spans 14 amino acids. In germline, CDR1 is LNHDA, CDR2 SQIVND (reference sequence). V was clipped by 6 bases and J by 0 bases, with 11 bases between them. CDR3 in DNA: TGTGCCAGTAGGGAAAGACAGGTGAACACTGAAGCTTTCTTT. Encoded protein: CASRERQVNTEAFF.

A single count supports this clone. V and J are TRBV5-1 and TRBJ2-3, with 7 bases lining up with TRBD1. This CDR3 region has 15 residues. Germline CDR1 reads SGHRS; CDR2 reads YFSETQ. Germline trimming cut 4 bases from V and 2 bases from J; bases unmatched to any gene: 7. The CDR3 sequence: CASSRPDRDTDTQYF. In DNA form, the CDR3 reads TGCGCCAGCAGCCGACCCGACAGGGACACAGATACGCAGTATTTT.

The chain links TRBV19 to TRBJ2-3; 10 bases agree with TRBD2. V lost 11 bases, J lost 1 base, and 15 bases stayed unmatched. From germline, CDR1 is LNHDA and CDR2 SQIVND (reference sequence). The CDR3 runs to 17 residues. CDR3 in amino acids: CASTESGRGVGTDTQYF. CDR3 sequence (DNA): TGTGCCTCCACGGAGAGCGGGAGGGGGGTCGGCACAGATACGCAGTATTTT. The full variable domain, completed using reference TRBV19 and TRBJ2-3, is DGGITQSPKYLFRKEGQNVTLSCEQNLNHDAMYWYRQDPGQGLRLIYYSQIVNDFQKGDIAEGYSVSREKKESFPLTVTSAQKNPTAFYLCASTESGRGVGTDTQYFGPGTRLTVL.

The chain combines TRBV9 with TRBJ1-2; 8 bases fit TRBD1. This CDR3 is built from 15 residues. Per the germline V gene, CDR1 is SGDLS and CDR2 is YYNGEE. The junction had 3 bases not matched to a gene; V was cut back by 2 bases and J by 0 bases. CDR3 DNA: TGTGCCAGCAGCGTTACAGGGGGGTCTAACTATGGCTACACCTTC. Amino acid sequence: CASSVTGGSNYGYTF.

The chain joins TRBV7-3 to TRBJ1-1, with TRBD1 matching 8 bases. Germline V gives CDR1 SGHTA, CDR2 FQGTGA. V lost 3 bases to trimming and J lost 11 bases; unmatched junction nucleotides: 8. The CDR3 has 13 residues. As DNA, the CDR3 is TGTGCCAGCAGCTTGGGGACAGGATCCGCGGCTTTCTTT. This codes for CASSLGTGSAAFF.